The rows below give T cell receptor beta chains drawn from one sample of a study of T cell responses to AZD1222 COVID-19 vaccine. Method: immunoSEQ multiplex PCR; TCRdb's copy keeps in-frame clones and lacks some. Of 250,000 to 300,000 clones listed, approximately 94% are singletons. The specimen comprised peripheral blood, sampled 28 days after the second AZD1222 dose. The receptors originated from an adult who received the AZD1222 COVID-19 vaccine. Both conserved end residues are part of each CDR3. The order of the fields is V gene, J gene, CDR3 length, clone size, D gene, CDR3 protein, CDR3 DNA. The D gene is left open where the match is weak. Size values are once, few and many counts, or a class for expanded clones, and some rows have none.

>TRBV27|TRBJ1-5|15|.|.
CATQSYRERDQPQHF
TGTGCCACCCAAAGCTACAGGGAACGTGATCAGCCCCAGCATTTT
>TRBV2|TRBJ1-1|15|once|.
CATRRKDAQSTEAFF
TGTGCCACCCGGCGGAAGGACGCGCAGAGCACTGAAGCTTTCTTT
>TRBV5-1|TRBJ1-2|14|.|.
CASSLAVAADGYTF
TGCGCCAGCAGCTTGGCCGTGGCAGCAGATGGCTACACCTTC
>TRBV6-5|TRBJ2-1|13|.|.
CASSQGRVNEQFF
TGTGCCAGCAGCCAGGGCAGGGTTAATGAGCAGTTCTTC
>TRBV7-2|TRBJ1-6|16|.|.
CASSLDYSRAISPLHF
TGTGCCAGCAGCTTAGACTATTCCAGGGCAATCTCACCCCTCCACTTT
>TRBV9|TRBJ1-1|15|.|.
CASSLGGGRNTEAFF
TGTGCCAGCAGCCTGGGGGGCGGCCGTAACACTGAAGCTTTCTTT
>TRBV5-8|TRBJ2-7|15|.|.
CASSLGQADSYEQYF
TGTGCCAGCAGCTTGGGACAGGCGGACTCCTACGAGCAGTACTTC
>TRBV2|TRBJ1-6|13|.|TRBD1
CASSDRGNSPLHF
TGTGCCAGCAGCGACAGGGGTAATTCACCCCTCCACTTT
>TRBV3-1/TRBV3-2|TRBJ1-2|13|.|.
CASSQKRAGGYTF
TGTGCCAGCAGCCAAAAACGGGCTGGGGGCTACACCTTC
>TRBV7-2|TRBJ2-7|14|few|.
CASSPGLSSYEQYF
TGTGCCAGCAGCCCTGGACTCAGCTCCTACGAGCAGTACTTC
>TRBV2|TRBJ1-1|13|.|.
CASSAGIYTEAFF
TGTGCCAGCAGTGCGGGCATATACACTGAAGCTTTCTTT
>TRBV7-2|TRBJ1-3|14|.|.
CASSLVGGTNTIYF
TGTGCCAGCAGCTTAGTGGGGGGGACGAACACCATATATTTT
>TRBV7-3|TRBJ2-1|16|.|.
CASSFLAASSYNEQFF
TGTGCCAGCAGCTTCTTGGCGGCGAGCTCCTACAATGAGCAGTTCTTC
>TRBV7-8|TRBJ2-3|12|.|.
CASRRGADTQYF
TGTGCCAGCAGGCGGGGAGCAGATACGCAGTATTTT
>TRBV28|TRBJ1-6|16|.|TRBD1
CASRPGQGTYNSPLHF
TGTGCCAGCAGGCCGGGACAGGGCACCTATAATTCACCCCTCCACTTT
>TRBV21-1|TRBJ1-3|18|.|.
CASSTREPFESGGNTIYF
TGTGCCAGCAGCACCAGGGAACCCTTTGAGTCTGGCGGAAACACCATATATTTT
>TRBV4-1|TRBJ1-1|15|once|.
CASSRESEGGTEAFF
TGCGCCAGCAGCCGAGAATCTGAGGGAGGCACTGAAGCTTTCTTT
>TRBV28|TRBJ1-2|15|.|.
CASSFLRQDSYGYTF
TGTGCCAGCAGTTTCCTGCGTCAGGATTCCTATGGCTACACCTTC
>TRBV6-4|TRBJ1-1|13|.|TRBD1
CAKTDRENTEAFF
TGTGCCAAAACCGACAGGGAGAACACTGAAGCTTTCTTT
>TRBV2|TRBJ2-7|15|.|TRBD2
CASSEEASGFYEQYF
TGTGCCAGCAGTGAGGAGGCTAGCGGTTTCTACGAGCAGTACTTC
>TRBV27|TRBJ2-2|17|.|TRBD2
CASSRGLAGGPAGELFF
TGTGCCAGCAGCCGGGGACTAGCGGGGGGGCCCGCCGGGGAGCTGTTTTTT
>TRBV4-2|TRBJ2-5|13|.|TRBD2
CASSQGGGETQYF
TGTGCCAGCAGCCAAGGGGGGGGAGAGACCCAGTACTTC
>TRBV30|TRBJ2-3|13|.|.
CAWSVARPGTQYF
TGTGCCTGGAGTGTAGCCCGCCCCGGTACGCAGTATTTT
>TRBV7-9|TRBJ2-3|19|.|TRBD2
CASSLGLAGGPDGTDTQYF
TGTGCCAGCAGCCTGGGACTAGCGGGGGGCCCAGACGGCACAGATACGCAGTATTTT
>TRBV19|TRBJ2-2|16|.|TRBD1
CASSPLGQGNTGELFF
TGTGCCAGTAGTCCTCTGGGACAGGGTAACACCGGGGAGCTGTTTTTT
>TRBV6-1|TRBJ1-3|15|.|.
CASSEVPWPRDTIYF
TGTGCCAGCAGTGAAGTCCCCTGGCCCAGGGACACCATATATTTT
>TRBV28|TRBJ2-7|16|.|TRBD1
CASSSPGQGALDEQYF
TGTGCCAGCAGTTCCCCAGGACAGGGGGCTTTGGACGAGCAGTACTTC
>TRBV4-1|TRBJ1-6|16|few|.
CASSLLPAINNSPLHF
TGCGCCAGCAGCCTTCTCCCGGCAATTAATAATTCACCCCTCCACTTT
>TRBV6-5|TRBJ2-7|11|.|.
CATSSGFEQYF
TGTGCCACCTCGTCAGGGTTCGAGCAGTACTTC
>TRBV5-6|TRBJ2-1|16|few|.
CASSFGPGGSYNEQFF
.
>TRBV10-2|TRBJ1-2|14|.|.
CASSESREVDGYTF
TGCGCCAGCAGTGAGTCTAGGGAAGTCGACGGCTACACCTTC
>TRBV10-3|TRBJ2-6|17|.|.
CAIRRSVADSGANVLTF
TGTGCCATCAGGAGGTCGGTAGCGGACTCTGGGGCCAACGTCCTGACTTTC
>TRBV12-3/TRBV12-4|TRBJ1-1|11|.|.
CASSLNSEAFF
TGTGCCAGCAGTTTAAATAGTGAAGCTTTCTTT
>TRBV20-1|TRBJ2-5|14|.|.
CSASSRVFQETQYF
TGCAGTGCTAGTTCCAGGGTCTTCCAAGAGACCCAGTACTTC
>TRBV7-2|TRBJ2-1|15|.|.
CASSLTRSNYNEQFF
TGTGCCAGCAGCCTGACTAGATCGAACTACAATGAGCAGTTCTTC
>TRBV11-2|TRBJ2-3|15|.|TRBD2
CASSLELAGEVTQYF
TGTGCCAGCAGCTTAGAACTAGCGGGGGAAGTTACGCAGTATTTT
>TRBV9|TRBJ1-1|14|.|.
CASSPDRMNTEAFF
TGTGCCAGCAGCCCGGACAGAATGAACACTGAAGCTTTCTTT
>TRBV5-1|TRBJ1-6|16|.|.
CASSLDISSYNSPLHF
TGCGCCAGCAGCTTGGACATTAGCTCCTATAATTCACCCCTCCACTTT
>TRBV6-5|TRBJ1-1|15|.|TRBD1
CASSYSRGGRTEAFF
TGTGCCAGCAGTTACTCGAGAGGGGGCAGGACTGAAGCTTTCTTT
>TRBV5-6|TRBJ1-3|14|few|.
CASSLGRRGNTIYF
TGTGCCAGCAGCTTGGGACGGAGGGGAAACACCATATATTTT
>TRBV10-3|TRBJ1-2|13|.|.
CAIRSTGGEGYTF
TGTGCCATCAGGTCAACCGGGGGGGAAGGCTACACCTTC
>TRBV7-8|TRBJ2-7|16|.|.
CASSLEGGLRSYEQYF
TGTGCCAGCAGCTTAGAGGGGGGACTCCGCTCCTACGAGCAGTACTTC
>TRBV7-2|TRBJ2-7|16|.|.
CASSLIGFSPGYEQYF
TGTGCCAGCAGCTTGATAGGGTTCTCCCCGGGGTACGAGCAGTACTTC
>TRBV12-3/TRBV12-4|TRBJ1-2|13|.|.
CASIPVGSYGYTF
TGTGCCAGCATCCCGGTAGGGTCCTATGGCTACACCTTC
>TRBV3-1/TRBV3-2|TRBJ1-4|16|.|.
CASSQPPDGGCEKLFF
TGTGCCAGCAGCCAACCGCCGGACGGGGGGTGTGAAAAACTGTTTTTT
>TRBV18|TRBJ1-3|18|.|.
CASSDRSPQGRPGNTIYF
TGTGCCAGCTCAGACCGTTCACCCCAGGGGAGGCCTGGAAACACCATATATTTT
>TRBV6-1|TRBJ1-2|16|.|TRBD1
CASSEATQGGYNGYTF
TGTGCCAGCAGTGAAGCGACCCAGGGGGGCTACAATGGCTACACCTTC
>TRBV2|TRBJ2-7|11|.|.
CASRSYYEQYF
TGTGCCAGCAGATCCTATTACGAGCAGTACTTC
>TRBV11-2|TRBJ2-7|15|.|TRBD2
CASSLKGGGSGEQYF
TGTGCCAGCAGCTTAAAGGGCGGGGGATCTGGAGAGCAGTACTTC
>TRBV24-1|TRBJ2-5|15|.|TRBD2
CATSGLAGFQETQYF
TGTGCCACCAGTGGATTAGCGGGGTTTCAAGAGACCCAGTACTTC
>TRBV4-3|TRBJ1-6|16|.|TRBD1
CASSQDRYPGGSPLHF
TGCGCCAGCAGCCAGGACAGGTATCCCGGGGGTTCACCCCTCCACTTT
>TRBV18|TRBJ2-7|12|.|.
CASSPAAGRKIF
TGTGCCAGCTCACCCGCGGCGGGACGGAAAATCTTC